These 9 T cell receptor beta chains came from one sample sequenced in a study of blood T cell repertoires in COVID-19. The method was immunoSEQ multiplex PCR; TCRdb's version includes in-frame clones alone and lacks a portion of them. The data contain roughly 250,000 clones, around four fifths of them singletons. Input material: peripheral blood. The origin of the receptors is a woman aged 40 to 50 with active or convalescent COVID-19.

A few counts support this clone. The chain links TRBV19 to TRBJ1-6; perhaps TRBD1 as D (6 bases). The V gene lost 11 bases and the J gene lost 4 bases, with 27 bases spanning the gap. The CDR3 covers 18 residues. Germline values: CDR1 LNHDA, CDR2 SQIVND (reference sequence). CDR3 sequence (DNA): TGTGCCTCCCGCCGGGACCACAGGGCCACACCTTATAATTCACCCCTCCACTTT. This encodes CASRRDHRATPYNSPLHF. Full variable domain (rest looked up from reference TRBV19 and TRBJ1-6): DGGITQSPKYLFRKEGQNVTLSCEQNLNHDAMYWYRQDPGQGLRLIYYSQIVNDFQKGDIAEGYSVSREKKESFPLTVTSAQKNPTAFYLCASRRDHRATPYNSPLHFGNGTRLTVT.

The gene calls are TRBV28 and TRBJ2-2; TRBD2 might be the D (5 bases). This CDR3 spans 15 amino acids. V gave up 1 base and J gave up 6 bases, with 12 bases separating them. Germline V gene data show CDR1 as MDHEN and CDR2 as SYDVKM. CDR3 protein: CASSLSSSGAGELFF. The CDR3 DNA is TGTGCCAGCAGTTTATCCTCGTCCGGGGCCGGGGAGCTGTTTTTT.

The chain is built from TRBV29-1 and TRBJ1-2, with a possible D match to TRBD1 (6 bases). The V gene lost 5 bases and the J gene lost 1 base, with 26 bases spanning the gap. CDR3 length equals 18 residues. CDR1 SQVTM and CDR2 ANQGSEA come from the germline V gene. DNA of the CDR3: TGCAGCGTTTCCGAAATCGGGACAATAATTCTCGATAACTATGGCTACACCTTC. Encoded protein: CSVSEIGTIILDNYGYTF.

The chain uses TRBV6-1 and TRBJ2-7; 7 bases match TRBD2. Germline assignment: CDR1 MNHNS and CDR2 SASEGT. The CDR3 is made up of 17 amino acids. Germline trimming cut 1 base from V and 2 bases from J; bases unmatched to any gene: 11. CDR3 protein: CASSEGLAVDFAYEQYV. CDR3 nucleotides: TGTGCCAGCAGTGAAGGTCTAGCGGTGGACTTTGCCTACGAGCAGTACGTC.

The chain links TRBV28 to TRBJ2-5, with 11 bases fitting TRBD2. V trimming: 4 bases; J trimming: 3 bases; junction bases outside the gene matches: 7. The length of the CDR3 is 16 residues. The germline V gene encodes CDR1 MDHEN and CDR2 SYDVKM. The chain's CDR3 is CASSYRLAGPEETQYF. The CDR3 DNA follows: TGTGCCAGCAGTTATAGACTAGCGGGGCCGGAAGAGACCCAGTACTTC.

This rearrangement joins TRBV11-2 to TRBJ1-1; D call uncertain. Germline V gene lookup returns CDR1 SGHAT and CDR2 FQNNGV. The CDR3 runs 12 residues. V shed 4 bases and J shed 10 bases, with 13 bases lying between them. DNA for the CDR3: TGTGCCAGCAGCTCTGAGAGGGTGGGAGCTTTCTTT. Its protein product is CASSSERVGAFF.

The chain couples TRBV28 to TRBJ2-7, with 7 bases matching TRBD2. Germline assignment: CDR1 MDHEN and CDR2 SYDVKM. V shed 6 bases and J 0 bases; nucleotides not matched to a gene: 2. The length of the CDR3 is 13 residues. CDR3 sequence (DNA): TGTGCCAGCAGCGGGGGGTTCTCCTACGAGCAGTACTTC. It specifies CASSGGFSYEQYF.

The chain recombines TRBV2 with TRBJ1-4; the D is unclear. CDR1 is SNHLY and CDR2 is FYNNEI in the germline V gene. Trimming left V 6 bases short and J 8 bases short, with 16 bases between. The CDR3 covers 14 residues. CDR3 in amino acids: CASRAGRRGEKLFF. For the CDR3, the DNA is TGTGCCAGCAGAGCCGGGCGACGAGGGGAAAAACTGTTTTTT.

The J gene is TRBJ1-6, the V gene TRBV7-9; tentative D call: TRBD1 (5 bases). Trimming removed 6 bases from V and 7 bases from J, with 10 bases in between. CDR3 length: 13 amino acids. The germline CDR1 and CDR2 sequences are SEHNR and FQNEAQ (reference sequence). CDR3 in amino acids: CASSLGGNSPLHF. Here the CDR3 DNA reads TGTGCCAGCAGTCTCGGGGGGAATTCACCCCTCCACTTT.